The sequence of this T cell receptor beta chain was determined in a study of CD8 T cells in ankylosing spondylitis. In TCRdb, the 5' RACE reads were re-called with MiXCR into one record per CDR3 protein. Of over 450,000 distinct CDR3 sequences listed, 10% to 15% are singletons. The study, taken as a whole, reports: Seemingly distinctive of ankylosing spondylitis blood was a TCR beta motif formed by eight highly homologous variants.

The CDR3 sequence is 15 residues long. V shed 1 base, J shed 2 bases, and the junction held 2 bases outside the gene matches. The germline gives CDR1 SGHRS, CDR2 YFSETQ. In its sample, this clonotype was seen many times. Its cognate antigen is unknown. This chain connects TRBV5-1 to TRBJ2-1; 8 bases map to TRBD2. The material sequenced was blood, either unsorted or a sorted T cell fraction (not recorded which). The source is a male donor with ankylosing spondylitis. This CDR3 reads CASSLTSGTYNEQFF. CDR3 bases: TGCGCCAGCAGCTTGACTAGCGGCACCTACAATGAGCAGTTCTTC.